This T cell receptor (beta chain) was sequenced for a study of blood T cell repertoires in COVID-19. On the study more broadly: Sites across the United States, Italy and Spain contributed samples from acute and convalescent COVID-19. The analysed material was cDNA or gDNA that came from T cells, B-cell-depleted T cells, or PBMCs.

This clone is judged medium-sized. Authors' data handling: How many nucleated cells were present was estimated from reference gene primer amplification. This table comes from immunoSEQ multiplex PCR, and its TCRdb copy is limited to in-frame clones, with some not included. V, J and clone size were drawn from that table, and D and trimming were deduced from the DNA. The table records 65,000 to 95,000 clones, 87% of them present only once. The sequence was collected from a young man with acute or convalescent COVID-19. The sequenced sample consisted of peripheral blood.

CDR3 in amino acids: CASSHFYRGDYNEQFF. The CDR3 region has the DNA TGCGCCAGCAGCCATTTCTACAGGGGGGACTACAATGAGCAGTTCTTC. The chain recombines TRBV4-3 with TRBJ2-1; 8 bases are shared with TRBD1. Germline V gene sequence: CDR1 LGHNA, CDR2 YSLEER. The ends lost 3 bases at V and 3 bases at J; junction bases unmatched: 7. This CDR3 has 16 residues.